Listed below are T cell receptor beta chains from one sample, sequenced in a study of control samples from healthy donors and cancer patients. Sequencing used immunoSEQ multiplex PCR; TCRdb keeps in-frame clones, though not all of them. The data hold around 95,000 clones, with just under 85% observed a single time. The sequenced sample consisted of blood. The receptors were sampled from a man younger than 45 in good health. CDR3s include the opening cysteine and the closing phenylalanine or tryptophan. D genes are given only for firm matches. A clone size is listed for some rows: how often the clone was seen (once, few, many), or a class if it is expanded.

D gene	V gene	J gene	clone size	CDR3 DNA	CDR3 protein
TRBD2	TRBV6-5	TRBJ2-1	-	TGTGCCAGCAGTTACTTAGCGGGAGCTTCCTACAATGAGCAGTTCTTC	CASSYLAGASYNEQFF
TRBD1	TRBV6-5	TRBJ1-6	-	TGTGCCAGCAGCCCAGCGACAGGGTCGGATTCACCCCTCCACTTT	CASSPATGSDSPLHF
TRBD1	TRBV2	TRBJ1-5	-	TGTGCCAGCAGGGGACAGGGAAATCAGCCCCAGCATTTT	CASRGQGNQPQHF
TRBD2	TRBV24-1	TRBJ2-3	-	TGTGCCACCAGTGATCCGTCCGGGACTAGCGGGGATCGGGATACGCAGTATTTT	CATSDPSGTSGDRDTQYF
-	TRBV3-1/TRBV3-2	TRBJ1-4	few	TGTGCCAGCAGCCCGCGAAGGGGAGGAGAAAAACTGTTTTTT	CASSPRRGGEKLFF
-	TRBV14	TRBJ1-2	once	TGTGCCAGCAGCCAAGAATCTTTTAGGCAGGGGTTTGGCTACACCTTC	CASSQESFRQGFGYTF
-	TRBV5-6	TRBJ1-2	-	TGTGCCAGCAGCTTGTCGGGGGGTCTAGAGTATGGCTACACCTTC	CASSLSGGLEYGYTF
-	TRBV30	TRBJ1-4	-	TGTGCCTGGAGTGGGAAGGAAAAACTGTTTTTT	CAWSGKEKLFF
TRBD1	TRBV19	TRBJ2-3	-	TGTGCCAGTAGTTTCGGACAGGGGCCTAGCACAGATACGCAGTATTTT	CASSFGQGPSTDTQYF
-	TRBV27	TRBJ1-4	-	TGTGCCAGCAGTTTAAACTGGAGCGGGGGGTTTGAAAAACTGTTTTTT	CASSLNWSGGFEKLFF
TRBD2	TRBV4-2	TRBJ2-7	-	TGTGCCAGCAGCCAGGGAGGCACTAGCGAGTTGGGGTACGAGCAGTACTTC	CASSQGGTSELGYEQYF
TRBD1	TRBV5-1	TRBJ1-2	-	TGCGCCAGCAGCTCTCGGACAGGGGAATCTGGCTACACCTTC	CASSSRTGESGYTF
TRBD1	TRBV27	TRBJ2-2	-	TGTGCCAGCAGCCCGGGACAGGTAACCGGGGAGCTGTTTTTT	CASSPGQVTGELFF